Listed below are T cell receptor beta chains from one sample, sequenced in a study of T-cell memory formation after mild COVID-19. TCRdb ran MiXCR on the 5' RACE reads and lists one entry per CDR3 protein. Seen here are more than 450,000 distinct CDR3 sequences, over 15% observed once, and the top ten hold approximately 12%. The sample was PBMCs or a T cell subset sorted from them (not recorded which). All receptors come from an adult woman who had mild COVID-19 (a few samples of this study predate the infection). Cell type and time point are not known. CDR3s include the opening cysteine and the closing phenylalanine or tryptophan. Each record gives: clone size, J gene, D gene, V gene, CDR3 DNA, CDR3 protein. D genes are given only for firm matches. The size entry is marked missing in some rows and otherwise reads once, few, many or a size class.

>-|TRBJ1-1|-|TRBV15
TGTGCCACCAGCACAGGGAAGGACAGCGGACAAGCTTTCTTT
CATSTGKDSGQAFF
>many|TRBJ2-7|-|TRBV7-8
TGTGCCAGCAGCTTATCGAGCGGGTTCTACGAGCAGTACTTC
CASSLSSGFYEQYF
>-|TRBJ2-3|-|TRBV12-3/TRBV12-4
TGTGCCAGCAGTGCCCTTTGGGGGCTAAGGACAGATACGCAGTATTTT
CASSALWGLRTDTQYF
>few|TRBJ2-3|TRBD2|TRBV11-2
TGTGCCAGCAGCCCGCGCGGGGCGGGGGGGGATACGCAGTATTTT
CASSPRGAGGDTQYF
>-|TRBJ1-2|TRBD1|TRBV29-1
TGCAGCCTTTTTAGCCCGGGACAGGGGGCGGGCTACACCTTC
CSLFSPGQGAGYTF
>few|TRBJ2-2|-|TRBV21-1
TGTGCCAGCAGCGCCGGACCCCGTGTGGGGAGAAGTATGGGTGGCGGGGAGCTGTTTTTT
CASSAGPRVGRSMGGGELFF
>few|TRBJ2-2|TRBD1|TRBV9
TGTGCCAGCAGCGTAAACCAACAGGGGGACACCGGGGAGCTGTTTTTT
CASSVNQQGDTGELFF
>few|TRBJ2-4|TRBD1|TRBV7-8
TGTGCCAGCAGCTTAGCGGACAGGGGGTTGGCCAAAAACATTCAGTACTTC
CASSLADRGLAKNIQYF
>once|TRBJ2-7|TRBD1|TRBV2
TGTGCCAGCAGTAGGACCCCTTCTTATACAGGGGGCGGCTACGAGCAGTACTTC
CASSRTPSYTGGGYEQYF
>-|TRBJ2-7|TRBD1|TRBV12-3/TRBV12-4
TGTGCCAGCAAACCGGGACAGGGGAACTACGAGCAGTACTTC
CASKPGQGNYEQYF
>-|TRBJ1-2|-|TRBV15
TGTGCCACCAGCAGAGAACGTACAGGGCCGAATGGTGGCTACACCTTC
CATSRERTGPNGGYTF
>many|TRBJ1-1|-|TRBV12-3/TRBV12-4
TGTGCCAGCAGTTTAAGGGAACTGAGCGAAGCTTTCTTT
CASSLRELSEAFF
>-|TRBJ2-3|TRBD2|TRBV7-3
TGTGCCAGCAGCCAGCGGGATCCGAGGAGCACAGATACGCAGTATTTT
CASSQRDPRSTDTQYF
>many|TRBJ1-1|TRBD1|TRBV3-1
TGTGCCAGCAGCCACGACAGGGATTCTGAAGCTTTCTTT
CASSHDRDSEAFF
>-|TRBJ1-1|TRBD1|TRBV27
TGTGCCAGCAGTCCAGGGACAGGGGCTTCCACTGAAGCTTTCTTT
CASSPGTGASTEAFF
>once|TRBJ2-7|TRBD1|TRBV6-2/TRBV6-3
TGTGCCAGCAGTTATGGATCCGGGACAGTGACCTACGAGCAGTACTTC
CASSYGSGTVTYEQYF
>few|TRBJ2-1|-|TRBV7-6
TGTGCCAGCAGCTCGCGTGGGGGGCCTGAGCAGTTCTTC
CASSSRGGPEQFF
>few|TRBJ2-7|-|TRBV20-1
TGCAGTGCTAGCCCGGGTTCAGCCCCCTACGAGCAGTACTTC
CSASPGSAPYEQYF
>-|TRBJ2-1|TRBD2|TRBV7-3
TGTGCCAGCAGCTTAGCGGGGACTAGCGGGGGATCCTACAATGAGCAGTTCTTC
CASSLAGTSGGSYNEQFF
>few|TRBJ2-3|TRBD2|TRBV4-2
TGTGCCAGCAGCCAAGCCCCGACTAGCGGTAGCACAGATACGCAGTATTTT
CASSQAPTSGSTDTQYF
>few|TRBJ2-5|-|TRBV11-2
TGTGCCAGCAGCTCCCCAGTCGACCAGTACTTC
CASSSPVDQYF
>-|TRBJ2-1|-|TRBV3-1
TGTGCCAGCAGCCAAGAAACCCGGGGCAATGAGCAGTTCTTC
CASSQETRGNEQFF
>-|TRBJ2-7|-|TRBV20-1
TGCAGTGCTCCGAGGGGTTTCGAGCAGTACTTC
CSAPRGFEQYF
>-|TRBJ2-5|-|TRBV5-1
TGCGCCAGCACCACTGGGGTTCGAGAGACCCAGTACTTC
CASTTGVRETQYF
>many|TRBJ2-1|TRBD2|TRBV5-1
TGCGCCAGCAGCCGAACTAGCGGGGGGGCTAATGAGCAGTTCTTC
CASSRTSGGANEQFF
>few|TRBJ1-3|-|TRBV12-3/TRBV12-4
TGTGCCAGCAGTTCGAGTTCCGGCAGGCTCTCTGGAAACACCATATATTTT
CASSSSSGRLSGNTIYF
>-|TRBJ2-2|-|TRBV11-2
TGTGCCAGCAGCTTAACAGCGGCGAACACCGGGGAGCTGTTTTTT
CASSLTAANTGELFF
>few|TRBJ1-2|TRBD1|TRBV14
TGTGCCAGCAGCCAAGTCCAGACAGGGGACTATGGCTACACCTTC
CASSQVQTGDYGYTF
>few|TRBJ2-1|TRBD2|TRBV7-8
TGTGCCAGCAGCTTCGTGGGACTAGCGGGGGGATCATACAATGAGCAGTTCTTC
CASSFVGLAGGSYNEQFF
>-|TRBJ2-2|TRBD1|TRBV7-9
TGTGCCAGCAGCTCAACGGACAGGTGGACAGTCGACACCGGGGAGCTGTTTTTT
CASSSTDRWTVDTGELFF
>-|TRBJ2-7|-|TRBV19
TGTGCCAGTAGTACACCGGGGAACGAGCAGTACTTC
CASSTPGNEQYF
>once|TRBJ2-5|-|TRBV27
TGTGCCAGCTGGGGTCTCCCGACGTGGGAGACCCAGTACTTC
CASWGLPTWETQYF
>few|TRBJ1-1|-|TRBV6-5
TGTGCCAGCAGTTACCGGGGGGGGGAAACTGAAGCTTTCTTT
CASSYRGGETEAFF
>few|TRBJ2-1|-|TRBV12-3/TRBV12-4
TGTGCCAGCAGTTTAGGGGAGGTGGGTGAGCAGTTCTTC
CASSLGEVGEQFF
>-|TRBJ2-5|TRBD2|TRBV7-9
TGTGCCAGCAGCTTAAGGGGACTAGCGGGGCAAGAGACCCAGTACTTC
CASSLRGLAGQETQYF
>-|TRBJ2-1|-|TRBV5-1
TGCGCCAGCTCCGAAGGATCAGGGATCAATGAGCAGTTCTTC
CASSEGSGINEQFF
>few|TRBJ2-3|TRBD2|TRBV19
TGTGCCAGTAGTTCGTCCGGGACTAGGGCGCGAGCTGGCACAGATACGCAGTATTTT
CASSSSGTRARAGTDTQYF
>-|TRBJ2-2|-|TRBV19
TGTGCCAGTAGGGGCGCTGGGTCCGGGGAGCTGTTTTTT
CASRGAGSGELFF
>few|TRBJ2-1|-|TRBV7-9
TGTGCCAGCAGCTTAGGGGACACCACCTACAATGAGCAGTTCTTC
CASSLGDTTYNEQFF
>few|TRBJ2-7|-|TRBV14
TGTGCCAGCAGCCCCCCCGGTGGCTCCTACTACGAGCAGTACTTC
CASSPPGGSYYEQYF
>-|TRBJ1-5|-|TRBV4-1
TGCGCCAGCAGCCGGTCGGGCGGGGGAGGGGGTAGCAATCAGCCCCAGCATTTT
CASSRSGGGGGSNQPQHF
>few|TRBJ2-1|-|TRBV4-2
TGTGCCAGCAGCCAGGAAAACAATGAGCAGTTCTTC
CASSQENNEQFF
>-|TRBJ2-5|TRBD2|TRBV5-5
TGTGCCAGCAGCTTGCTAGCGGGAGGCGGGGTTGAGACCCAGTACTTC
CASSLLAGGGVETQYF
>-|TRBJ2-2|TRBD1|TRBV19
TGTGCCAGTAGTACCCCGGGACAGGGGTCCGGGGAGCTGTTTTTT
CASSTPGQGSGELFF
>few|TRBJ2-7|TRBD2|TRBV5-4
TGTGCCAGCAGTTTTACTAGCGGGAAGTTCTACGAGCAGTACTTC
CASSFTSGKFYEQYF
>-|TRBJ2-7|-|TRBV7-6
TGTGCCAGCAGCGTAGGGACAAGGGAGACCTACGAGCAGTACTTC
CASSVGTRETYEQYF
>-|TRBJ2-5|TRBD1|TRBV6-6
TGTGCCAGCACCCCCGGACAGGGGAGTGGGGAGACCCAGTACTTC
CASTPGQGSGETQYF
>few|TRBJ2-3|TRBD2|TRBV6-1
TGTGCCAGCCCTCCCAGCGGGACCCGCACAGATACGCAGTATTTT
CASPPSGTRTDTQYF
>few|TRBJ2-7|-|TRBV6-2/TRBV6-3
TGTGCCAGCAGTTTAGTAGGGATCTACGAGCAGTACTTC
CASSLVGIYEQYF
>few|TRBJ2-3|TRBD2|TRBV10-3
TGTGCCACGAGGGCCGGGACTAGCGGGGGGGCTGGGAAGGATACGCAGTATTTT
CATRAGTSGGAGKDTQYF
>-|TRBJ2-3|TRBD2|TRBV5-1
TGCGCCAGCAGCTCGGGACTAGCGGGGGCCGTATCGCGCACAGATACGCAGTATTTT
CASSSGLAGAVSRTDTQYF
>-|TRBJ1-2|TRBD1|TRBV5-1
TGCGCCAGCAGCTGGGACACAGGGGGCTCTGGCTATGGCTACACCTTC
CASSWDTGGSGYGYTF
>many|TRBJ2-1|TRBD1|TRBV29-1
TGCAGCGTGATATCCGGACAGGGGAGGAGTGAGCAGTTCTTC
CSVISGQGRSEQFF
>-|TRBJ2-7|-|TRBV29-1
TGCAGCGTTGAGGTAGCCTCCTACGAGCAGTACTTC
CSVEVASYEQYF